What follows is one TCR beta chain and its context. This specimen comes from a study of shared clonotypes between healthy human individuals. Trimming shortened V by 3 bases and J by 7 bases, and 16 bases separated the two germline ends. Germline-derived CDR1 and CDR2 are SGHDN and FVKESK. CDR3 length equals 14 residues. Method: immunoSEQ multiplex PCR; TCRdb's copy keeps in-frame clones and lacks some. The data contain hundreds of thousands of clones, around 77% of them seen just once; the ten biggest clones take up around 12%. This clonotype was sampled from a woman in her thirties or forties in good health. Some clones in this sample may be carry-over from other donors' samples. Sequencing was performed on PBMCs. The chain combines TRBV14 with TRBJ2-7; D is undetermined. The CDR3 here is CASSQRSTLGEQYF. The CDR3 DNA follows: TGTGCCAGCAGCCAGCGGAGCACCCTTGGAGAGCAGTACTTC. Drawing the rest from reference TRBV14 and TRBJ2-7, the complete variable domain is EAGVTQFPSHSVIEKGQTVTLRCDPISGHDNLYWYRRVMGKEIKFLLHFVKESKQDESGMPNNRFLAERTGGTYSTLKVQPAELEDSGVYFCASSQRSTLGEQYFGPGTRLTVT.